One and the same sample provided the 20 T cell receptor beta chains below, sequenced in a study of response to subunit inactivated influenza vaccine. TCRdb ran MiXCR on the RT-PCR reads and lists one entry per CDR3 protein. The sample yields about 580,000 distinct CDR3 sequences, 14% seen once. This specimen was PBMCs from blood, taken approximately 13 days after vaccination. The receptors were sampled from a man in his forties or fifties who received an inactivated influenza vaccine.

This chain connects TRBV7-2 to TRBJ2-7; D remains ambiguous. The ends were cut back, 1 base at V and 0 bases at J, with 7 bases in the middle. Germline V CDR1 and CDR2: SGHTA, FQGNSA. The CDR3 contains 14 residues. CDR3 amino acids: CASSLERFSYEQYF. The CDR3 nucleotides read TGTGCCAGCAGCTTAGAGCGTTTCTCCTACGAGCAGTACTTC.

This clonotype was seen only a few times. This chain uses TRBV20-1 with TRBJ2-1, with TRBD2 matching 14 bases. V lost 4 bases and J lost 12; bases outside the gene matches: 8. Germline assignment: CDR1 DFQATT and CDR2 SNEGSKA (reference sequence). The CDR3 covers 14 residues. The CDR3 sequence: CSANTPGLAGVQFF. In DNA, the CDR3 is TGCAGTGCTAATACTCCGGGACTAGCGGGGGTGCAGTTCTTC.

The gene calls are TRBV20-1 and TRBJ1-5; D ambiguous. The CDR3 sequence is 14 residues long. Trimming stripped 5 bases from V and 1 base from J, with 12 bases between. Per germline, CDR1 DFQATT and CDR2 SNEGSKA (reference sequence). This chain's CDR3 is CSARDPGSNQPQHF. CDR3 in DNA: TGCAGTGCTCGCGACCCGGGAAGCAATCAGCCCCAGCATTTT.

This rearrangement joins TRBV14 to TRBJ2-7; 8 bases align to TRBD1. Trimming cost V 5 bases and J 2 bases; bases outside gene matches: 5. Germline V gene sequence: CDR1 SGHDN, CDR2 FVKESK. This CDR3 spans 14 amino acids. CDR3 DNA sequence: TGTGCCAGCAGCTTGCAGGGGGCTGCCTACGAGCAGTACTTC. Translated: CASSLQGAAYEQYF.

V usage is TRBV6-1 and J usage is TRBJ2-5; TRBD1 aligns across 8 bases. The CDR3 has 14 amino acids. CDR1 is MNHNS and CDR2 is SASEGT in the germline V gene. Trimming took 7 bases from V and 6 from J; bases not matched to a gene: 10. CDR3: CASTGTGDGKTQYF. The DNA for the CDR3 is TGTGCCAGCACAGGGACAGGAGACGGGAAGACCCAGTACTTC.

The V call is TRBV28, the J call TRBJ2-7; 9 bases line up with TRBD1. V lost 5 bases to trimming and J lost 1 base; unmatched junction nucleotides: 15. Germline V CDR1 and CDR2: MDHEN, SYDVKM. The CDR3 contains 18 residues. The CDR3 DNA sequence: TGTGCCAGCAGTCCAGGACAGGGGACGCCCCGTCGGTCCTACGAGCAGTACTTC. The encoded protein is CASSPGQGTPRRSYEQYF.

The gene calls are TRBV7-2 and TRBJ2-2; the match to TRBD2 covers 11 bases. The CDR3 is 16 residues long. Trimming cost V 1 base and J 3 bases; bases outside gene matches: 1. CDR1 is SGHTA and CDR2 is FQGNSA in the germline V gene. The CDR3 here is CASSLVSGGDTGELFF. CDR3 sequence (DNA): TGTGCCAGCAGCTTAGTTAGCGGGGGGGACACCGGGGAGCTGTTTTTT.

This clonotype has a handful of counts. V is TRBV19 and J is TRBJ2-5; 9 nucleotides agree with TRBD1. Germline V gene lookup returns CDR1 LNHDA and CDR2 SQIVND (reference sequence). Trimming took 4 bases from V and 4 from J; bases not matched to a gene: 7. The CDR3 contains 15 residues. The CDR3 sequence is CASSTGQGGGETQYF. Written as DNA, the CDR3 is TGTGCCAGTAGTACGGGACAGGGTGGTGGAGAGACCCAGTACTTC.

This chain links TRBV6-5 with TRBJ2-1; D might be TRBD1 (7 bases). Trimming removed 4 bases from V and 9 bases from J, with 16 bases in between. Germline CDR1 MNHEY, CDR2 SVGAGI. The CDR3 has 14 amino acids. The CDR3 here is CASSSRLEGAEQFF. The CDR3 nucleotides read TGTGCCAGCAGTTCCCGATTGGAGGGGGCTGAGCAGTTCTTC.

The rearrangement uses TRBV4-1 and TRBJ1-5, with D unresolved. Trimming stripped 0 bases from V and 3 bases from J, with 9 bases between. The germline gives CDR1 MGHRA, CDR2 YSYEKL. The length of the CDR3 is 15 residues. CDR3 nucleotides: TGCGCCAGCAGCCAAGATTCAGGAGTCAATCAGCCCCAGCATTTT. This gives the protein CASSQDSGVNQPQHF.

The V and J genes are TRBV11-2 and TRBJ2-1; 10 nucleotides line up with TRBD2. Germline loops: CDR1 SGHAT, CDR2 FQNNGV. J was trimmed by 0 bases and V by 4 bases; bases with no gene match: 15. This CDR3 has 20 residues. The CDR3 DNA follows: TGTGCCAGCAGCTCCCTCCGGAGCGGGAGGGCCCCCAGCTCCTACAATGAGCAGTTCTTC. It specifies CASSSLRSGRAPSSYNEQFF. Based on the CDR3 plus reference TRBV11-2 and TRBJ2-1, the full variable domain is EAGVAQSPRYKIIEKRQSVAFWCNPISGHATLYWYQQILGQGPKLLIQFQNNGVVDDSQLPKDRFSAERLKGVDSTLKIQPAKLEDSAVYLCASSSLRSGRAPSSYNEQFFGPGTRLTVL.

A remark on this clonotype: A much larger clonotype is one base distant, so this may be a read error. In DNA form, the CDR3 reads TGTGCCAGCAGTTACTCGATAGACACAGATACGCAGTATTTT. Protein sequence: CASSYSIDTDTQYF. V and J are TRBV6-5 and TRBJ2-3; D is unresolved. CDR3 length: 14 residues. The ends were cut back, 0 bases at V and 2 bases at J, with 6 bases in the middle. Germline CDR1 is MNHEY and CDR2 is SVGAGI.

This clonotype has more than one count but fewer than ten. The chain combines TRBV5-5 with TRBJ2-3; D unresolved. CDR1 is SGHKS, CDR2 YYEKEE, per germline (reference sequence). V dropped 5 bases and J dropped 1 base, with 17 bases sitting between them. The CDR3 loop spans 16 amino acids. CDR3 protein: CASSAVDRPGTDTQYF. The CDR3 nucleotides read TGTGCCAGCAGTGCCGTCGACCGCCCTGGCACAGATACGCAGTATTTT.

The genes are TRBV10-2 and TRBJ1-1; D is unresolved. Trimming left V 2 bases short and J 1 base short, with 14 bases between. In germline, CDR1 is WSHSY, CDR2 SAAADI. This CDR3 has 16 amino acids. The CDR3 DNA is TGCGCCAGCAGTGAGAGACGAGGAGTCAGGAACACTGAAGCTTTCTTT. This encodes CASSERRGVRNTEAFF.

V and J are TRBV2 and TRBJ2-1; D gene ambiguous. The CDR3 sequence is 15 residues long. Germline V gene lookup returns CDR1 SNHLY and CDR2 FYNNEI. The V and J ends lost 7 bases and 3 bases respectively, with 16 bases between them. CDR3 sequence reads: CASIGRRHLYNEQFF. In DNA, the CDR3 is TGTGCCAGCATTGGTCGCAGGCACCTCTACAATGAGCAGTTCTTC.

This clonotype was found a few times. The chain joins TRBV12-3 or TRBV12-4 to TRBJ1-2, with D possibly matching TRBD1 (5 bases). This CDR3 region has 13 residues. The V end was cut by 6 bases, the J end by 8 bases, with 16 bases between. This CDR3 reads CASRRGPIDGYTF. The CDR3 DNA is TGTGCCAGCAGAAGGGGACCGATTGACGGCTACACCTTC.

The rearrangement links TRBV18 to TRBJ2-7, with 7 bases identical to TRBD2. V gave up 0 bases and J gave up 4 bases; unmatched junction bases: 6. The CDR3 has 15 residues. CDR1 is KGHSH and CDR2 is LQKENI in the germline V gene. The CDR3 is CASSPPQASGYEQYF. DNA for the CDR3: TGTGCCAGCTCACCACCTCAGGCTAGCGGATACGAGCAGTACTTC.

Ten or more counts support this clonotype. The chain links TRBV30 to TRBJ2-5; 13 positions agree with TRBD2. Losses at the gene ends were 1 base for V and 6 bases for J; bases not matched to a gene: 11. The CDR3 sequence is 17 residues long. Germline V gives CDR1 GTSNPN, CDR2 SVGIG (reference sequence). CDR3 loop: CAWSGPRTSGRRKTQYF. CDR3 nucleotide sequence: TGTGCCTGGAGTGGGCCTCGGACTAGCGGGAGACGAAAGACCCAGTACTTC.

The chain is built from TRBV12-3 or TRBV12-4 and TRBJ2-1; 10 bases are a match to TRBD2. V lost 2 bases and J lost 4; bases outside the gene matches: 5. The CDR3 contains 16 residues. CDR3 coding DNA: TGTGCCAGCAGTTTACCGCGGACTAGCGGTTACAATGAGCAGTTCTTC. Its translation is CASSLPRTSGYNEQFF.

In its sample, this clonotype was seen a few times. The V and J genes are TRBV9 and TRBJ1-3, with 7 bases matching TRBD1. CDR1 is SGDLS and CDR2 is YYNGEE in the germline V gene. J lost 8 bases, V lost 4 bases, and 12 bases had no gene match. The CDR3 length is 15 residues. The CDR3 nucleotides are TGTGCCAGCAGCTTAAGCACAGGGGTTATTGACACCATATATTTT. Translated, it gives CASSLSTGVIDTIYF.